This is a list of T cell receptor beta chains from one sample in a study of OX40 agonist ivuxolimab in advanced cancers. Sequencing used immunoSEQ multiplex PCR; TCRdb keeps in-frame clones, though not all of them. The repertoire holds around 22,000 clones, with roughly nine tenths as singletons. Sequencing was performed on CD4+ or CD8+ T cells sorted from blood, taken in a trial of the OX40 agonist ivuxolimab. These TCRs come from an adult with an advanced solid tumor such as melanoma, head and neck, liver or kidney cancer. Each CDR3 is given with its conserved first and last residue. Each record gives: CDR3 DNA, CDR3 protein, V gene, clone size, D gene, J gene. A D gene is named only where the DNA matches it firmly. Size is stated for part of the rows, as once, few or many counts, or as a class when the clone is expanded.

CDR3 DNA: TGTGCCAGCCCTCAAACAGGGTACTCTGGGGCCAACGTCCTGACTTTC; CDR3 protein: CASPQTGYSGANVLTF; V gene: TRBV21-1; clone size: .; D gene: .; J gene: TRBJ2-6
CDR3 DNA: TGTGCTAGCAGCTTAGGGGCGGGAGAGGCCGGGGAGCTGTTTTTT; CDR3 protein: CASSLGAGEAGELFF; V gene: TRBV7-7; clone size: .; D gene: TRBD2; J gene: TRBJ2-2
CDR3 DNA: TGTGCCAGCAGCCAAGATATGGGGGGGCAAGCTTTCTTT; CDR3 protein: CASSQDMGGQAFF; V gene: TRBV14; clone size: .; D gene: .; J gene: TRBJ1-1
CDR3 DNA: TGTGCCTGGAGTCCCACAGGGGCAGCTGTCGACTATGGCTACACCTTC; CDR3 protein: CAWSPTGAAVDYGYTF; V gene: TRBV30; clone size: once; D gene: TRBD1; J gene: TRBJ1-2
CDR3 DNA: TGTGCCAGCAGCTTAGTTCGGGAGGGCCCGAATGAGCAGTTCTTC; CDR3 protein: CASSLVREGPNEQFF; V gene: TRBV7-9; clone size: .; D gene: TRBD2; J gene: TRBJ2-1
CDR3 DNA: TGTGCCAGCAGCTACCAGGCGGGAGACGAGCAGTACTTC; CDR3 protein: CASSYQAGDEQYF; V gene: TRBV7-8; clone size: .; D gene: TRBD2; J gene: TRBJ2-7
CDR3 DNA: TGTGCCAGCAGCTTGACAGGCGGGACCCACTACAATGAGCAGTTCTTC; CDR3 protein: CASSLTGGTHYNEQFF; V gene: TRBV7-9; clone size: .; D gene: .; J gene: TRBJ2-1
CDR3 DNA: TGTGCCAGCAGCTTTGTAGCGGGAGAGCACAATGAGCAGTTCTTC; CDR3 protein: CASSFVAGEHNEQFF; V gene: TRBV5-4; clone size: once; D gene: TRBD2; J gene: TRBJ2-1
CDR3 DNA: TGTGCCAGCAACAAAGGCCTAGCACCCAACACCGGGGAGCTGTTTTTT; CDR3 protein: CASNKGLAPNTGELFF; V gene: TRBV28; clone size: once; D gene: .; J gene: TRBJ2-2
CDR3 DNA: TGTGCCAGCAGTTTCTCGGGAGCGGAGATAGAGACCCAGTACTTC; CDR3 protein: CASSFSGAEIETQYF; V gene: TRBV28; clone size: .; D gene: .; J gene: TRBJ2-5
CDR3 DNA: TGTGCCACCAGCAGAGACAGGACTGTCTCTGGGGCCAACGTCCTGACTTTC; CDR3 protein: CATSRDRTVSGANVLTF; V gene: TRBV15; clone size: few; D gene: .; J gene: TRBJ2-6
CDR3 DNA: TGTGCCAGCAGCTTAGTAGGTGAAGCCACAGATACGCAGTATTTT; CDR3 protein: CASSLVGEATDTQYF; V gene: TRBV7-9; clone size: .; D gene: .; J gene: TRBJ2-3
CDR3 DNA: TGTGCCAGCAGTTACCCCGAGTGGGGATACGGGGAGCTGTTTTTT; CDR3 protein: CASSYPEWGYGELFF; V gene: TRBV6-5; clone size: .; D gene: .; J gene: TRBJ2-2
CDR3 DNA: TGTGCCAGCAGCGTAGGGGGGCTAGCAAGGACCGGGGAGCTGTTTTTT; CDR3 protein: CASSVGGLARTGELFF; V gene: TRBV9; clone size: .; D gene: .; J gene: TRBJ2-2
CDR3 DNA: TGTGCCAGCAGTGACTCGCCTAGCCCAAGTGGGGAGCTGTTTTTT; CDR3 protein: CASSDSPSPSGELFF; V gene: TRBV6-4; clone size: .; D gene: .; J gene: TRBJ2-2
CDR3 DNA: TGTGCCAGCTCACCATTGGGGTGGGTTCAGCCCCAGCATTTT; CDR3 protein: CASSPLGWVQPQHF; V gene: TRBV18; clone size: .; D gene: .; J gene: TRBJ1-5
CDR3 DNA: TGTGCCAGCAGCCTTCTCCGAGACGGACGGAACTATGGCTACACCTTC; CDR3 protein: CASSLLRDGRNYGYTF; V gene: TRBV11-3; clone size: medium-sized; D gene: .; J gene: TRBJ1-2
CDR3 DNA: TGTGCCAGCAGACCGGGACTAGAGGATACGCAGTATTTT; CDR3 protein: CASRPGLEDTQYF; V gene: TRBV28; clone size: .; D gene: TRBD2; J gene: TRBJ2-3
CDR3 DNA: TGTGCTAGTGGTTGGGGCGGCAATCAGCCCCAGCATTTT; CDR3 protein: CASGWGGNQPQHF; V gene: TRBV12-5; clone size: .; D gene: .; J gene: TRBJ1-5
CDR3 DNA: TGTGCCAGTCGGAGCGGGACTAACTACAATGAGCAGTTCTTC; CDR3 protein: CASRSGTNYNEQFF; V gene: TRBV25-1; clone size: .; D gene: TRBD2; J gene: TRBJ2-1
CDR3 DNA: TGTGCCAGCGGCCGGGACTACCCTACCACAGATACGCAGTATTTT; CDR3 protein: CASGRDYPTTDTQYF; V gene: TRBV9; clone size: .; D gene: TRBD2; J gene: TRBJ2-3
CDR3 DNA: TGTGCCAGTAGCCCCGGGACACCCACTTACGAGCAGTACTTC; CDR3 protein: CASSPGTPTYEQYF; V gene: TRBV19; clone size: .; D gene: .; J gene: TRBJ2-7
CDR3 DNA: TGTGCCAGCAGCTCCCGGACTAGCGGGAGAGGAGATGAGCAGTTCTTC; CDR3 protein: CASSSRTSGRGDEQFF; V gene: TRBV7-8; clone size: once; D gene: TRBD2; J gene: TRBJ2-1
CDR3 DNA: TGTGCCAGCAGCTATAGCGGTTCCTACGAGCAGTACTTC; CDR3 protein: CASSYSGSYEQYF; V gene: TRBV7-2; clone size: .; D gene: .; J gene: TRBJ2-7
CDR3 DNA: TGTGCCAGCAGCCCCTTGGCCCCGAACACTGAAGCTTTCTTT; CDR3 protein: CASSPLAPNTEAFF; V gene: TRBV9; clone size: .; D gene: .; J gene: TRBJ1-1
CDR3 DNA: TGTGCCAGCAGCCCGGGACAGGGACGTTGGTACACTGAAGCTTTCTTT; CDR3 protein: CASSPGQGRWYTEAFF; V gene: TRBV28; clone size: few; D gene: TRBD1; J gene: TRBJ1-1
CDR3 DNA: TGTGCCAGCAGTTACCAGAGCTCCTACAATGAGCAGCTCTTC; CDR3 protein: CASSYQSSYNEQLF; V gene: TRBV6-5; clone size: .; D gene: .; J gene: TRBJ2-1
CDR3 DNA: TGCGCCAGCAGTCAATCGGGGACAGGGGCTTACTCTGGGGCCAACGTCCTGACTTTC; CDR3 protein: CASSQSGTGAYSGANVLTF; V gene: TRBV23-1; clone size: .; D gene: TRBD1; J gene: TRBJ2-6
CDR3 DNA: TGTGCCAGCAGCTTAGAGGTCGGGAGGCAGGCGGGGAACACCGGGGAGCTGTTTTTT; CDR3 protein: CASSLEVGRQAGNTGELFF; V gene: TRBV7-6; clone size: .; D gene: TRBD2; J gene: TRBJ2-2
CDR3 DNA: TGTGCCAGCAGTTTACAGTCCTACACCACTGAAGCTTTCTTT; CDR3 protein: CASSLQSYTTEAFF; V gene: TRBV27; clone size: .; D gene: .; J gene: TRBJ1-1
CDR3 DNA: TGTGCCAGCAGCTTGGGACAGGGGCCCTACGAGCAGTACTTC; CDR3 protein: CASSLGQGPYEQYF; V gene: TRBV13; clone size: .; D gene: TRBD1; J gene: TRBJ2-7
CDR3 DNA: TGTGCCTCCGGGACTGGGAAATACGAGCAGTACTTC; CDR3 protein: CASGTGKYEQYF; V gene: TRBV19; clone size: .; D gene: .; J gene: TRBJ2-7
CDR3 DNA: TGTGCCAGTAGTATGTCGGCTAGCGGGAGGGGGCTTCGAACCTACGAGCAGTACTTC; CDR3 protein: CASSMSASGRGLRTYEQYF; V gene: TRBV19; clone size: .; D gene: TRBD2; J gene: TRBJ2-7
CDR3 DNA: TGTGCCAGCAGCTTACACGGGGGGACTGAAGCTTTCTTT; CDR3 protein: CASSLHGGTEAFF; V gene: TRBV7-9; clone size: .; D gene: .; J gene: TRBJ1-1
CDR3 DNA: TGTGCCAGCAGTTATGATTGGGACGAGCAGTACTTC; CDR3 protein: CASSYDWDEQYF; V gene: TRBV6-5; clone size: .; D gene: .; J gene: TRBJ2-7
CDR3 DNA: TGTGCCAGCAGTTCTCCCTTAAAGACAGGGTGGATGGGTGAAGCTTTCTTT; CDR3 protein: CASSSPLKTGWMGEAFF; V gene: TRBV27; clone size: .; D gene: TRBD1; J gene: TRBJ1-1
CDR3 DNA: TGTGCCAGCAGCAGGGACAGACCGATCTCCTACGAGCAGTACTTC; CDR3 protein: CASSRDRPISYEQYF; V gene: TRBV27; clone size: .; D gene: TRBD1; J gene: TRBJ2-7
CDR3 DNA: TGTGCCAGCAGCCCAACAGGGTCTGGAAACACCATATATTTT; CDR3 protein: CASSPTGSGNTIYF; V gene: TRBV7-8; clone size: once; D gene: .; J gene: TRBJ1-3
CDR3 DNA: TGTGCCAGCAGCGTAATTGTCGGGACCCACCCAACACATGAGCAGTTCTTC; CDR3 protein: CASSVIVGTHPTHEQFF; V gene: TRBV7-8; clone size: .; D gene: .; J gene: TRBJ2-1
CDR3 DNA: TGTGCCAGCAGCCCAGGGGGGGAGCAGTTCTTC; CDR3 protein: CASSPGGEQFF; V gene: TRBV5-4; clone size: .; D gene: .; J gene: TRBJ2-1
CDR3 DNA: TGTGCCAGCAGTCCCGGGACCCTCACTTACGAGCAGTACTTC; CDR3 protein: CASSPGTLTYEQYF; V gene: TRBV28; clone size: .; D gene: .; J gene: TRBJ2-7
CDR3 DNA: TGTGCCAGCAGTGCCTGGGAGGAGATGAACACTGAAGCTTTCTTT; CDR3 protein: CASSAWEEMNTEAFF; V gene: TRBV25-1; clone size: .; D gene: .; J gene: TRBJ1-1
CDR3 DNA: TGTGCCAGCAGTTACCCAGGGGGCAGGAACGAGCAGTACTTC; CDR3 protein: CASSYPGGRNEQYF; V gene: TRBV6-5; clone size: .; D gene: TRBD1; J gene: TRBJ2-7
CDR3 DNA: TGTGCCAGCAGTGTGGTTCCTAGCGGCACAGATACGCAGTATTTT; CDR3 protein: CASSVVPSGTDTQYF; V gene: TRBV6-4; clone size: .; D gene: .; J gene: TRBJ2-3
CDR3 DNA: TGTGCCAGCAGCTTACTGCGCACAGGGATTAGGGAGACCCAGTACTTC; CDR3 protein: CASSLLRTGIRETQYF; V gene: TRBV7-9; clone size: .; D gene: .; J gene: TRBJ2-5
CDR3 DNA: TGTGCCTGGAGTGTATCTAGCGGGAGCTCCTACAATGAGCAGTTCTTC; CDR3 protein: CAWSVSSGSSYNEQFF; V gene: TRBV30; clone size: once; D gene: TRBD2; J gene: TRBJ2-1
CDR3 DNA: TGTGCCAGCAGCTTAGGTTACTACCAAGAGACCCAGTACTTC; CDR3 protein: CASSLGYYQETQYF; V gene: TRBV11-2; clone size: .; D gene: .; J gene: TRBJ2-5
CDR3 DNA: TGTGCCAGCAGCTTGCGTCCCAGGCCCGGGGCCAACGTCCTGACTTTC; CDR3 protein: CASSLRPRPGANVLTF; V gene: TRBV7-8; clone size: .; D gene: .; J gene: TRBJ2-6
CDR3 DNA: TGTGCCAGCAGCTCAGGCTTATCTAGCACAGATACGCAGTATTTT; CDR3 protein: CASSSGLSSTDTQYF; V gene: TRBV21-1; clone size: .; D gene: .; J gene: TRBJ2-3